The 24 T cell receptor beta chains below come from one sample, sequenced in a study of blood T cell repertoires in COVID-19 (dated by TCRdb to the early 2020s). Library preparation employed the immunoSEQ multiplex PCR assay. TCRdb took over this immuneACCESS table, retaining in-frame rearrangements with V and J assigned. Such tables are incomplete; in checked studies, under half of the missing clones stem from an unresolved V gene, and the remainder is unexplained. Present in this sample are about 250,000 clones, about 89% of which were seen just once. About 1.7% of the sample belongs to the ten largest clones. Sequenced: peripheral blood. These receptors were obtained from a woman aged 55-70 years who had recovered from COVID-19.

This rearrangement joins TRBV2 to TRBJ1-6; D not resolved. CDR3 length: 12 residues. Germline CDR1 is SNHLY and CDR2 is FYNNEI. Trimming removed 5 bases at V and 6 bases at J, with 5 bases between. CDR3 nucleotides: TGTGCCAGCAGTTGGAGTAATTCACCCCTCCACTTT. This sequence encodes CASSWSNSPLHF.

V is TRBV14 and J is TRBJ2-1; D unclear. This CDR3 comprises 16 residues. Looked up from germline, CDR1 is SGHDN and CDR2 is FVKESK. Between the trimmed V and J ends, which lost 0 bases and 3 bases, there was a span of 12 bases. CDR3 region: CASSQDQRLLYNEQFF. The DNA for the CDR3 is TGTGCCAGCAGCCAAGATCAGCGACTTCTCTACAATGAGCAGTTCTTC.

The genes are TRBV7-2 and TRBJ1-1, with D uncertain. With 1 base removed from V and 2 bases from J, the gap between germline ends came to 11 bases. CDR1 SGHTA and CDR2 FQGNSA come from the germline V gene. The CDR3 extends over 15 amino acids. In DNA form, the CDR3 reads TGTGCCAGCAGCTTAGAGGCAGGTGAAAACACTGAAGCTTTCTTT. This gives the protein CASSLEAGENTEAFF.

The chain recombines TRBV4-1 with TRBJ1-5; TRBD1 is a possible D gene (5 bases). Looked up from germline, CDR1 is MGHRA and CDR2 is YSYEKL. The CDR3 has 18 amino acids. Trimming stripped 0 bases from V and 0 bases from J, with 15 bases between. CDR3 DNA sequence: TGCGCCAGCAGCCAAGAAGGGGCAGGGTTTACTAGCAATCAGCCCCAGCATTTT. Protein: CASSQEGAGFTSNQPQHF.

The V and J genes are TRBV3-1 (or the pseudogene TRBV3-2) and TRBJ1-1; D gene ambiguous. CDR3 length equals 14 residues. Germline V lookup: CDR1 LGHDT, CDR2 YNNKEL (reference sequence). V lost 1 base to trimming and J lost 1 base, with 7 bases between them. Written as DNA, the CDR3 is TGTGCCAGCAGCCAAGTATCCAGGAACACTGAAGCTTTCTTT. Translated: CASSQVSRNTEAFF.

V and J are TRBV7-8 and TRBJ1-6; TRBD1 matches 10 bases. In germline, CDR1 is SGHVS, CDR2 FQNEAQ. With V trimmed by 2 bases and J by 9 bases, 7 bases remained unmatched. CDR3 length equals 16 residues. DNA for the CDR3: TGTGCCAGCAGCTTAATGCCGGGACAGGGGATTTCACCCCTCCACTTT. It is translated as CASSLMPGQGISPLHF.

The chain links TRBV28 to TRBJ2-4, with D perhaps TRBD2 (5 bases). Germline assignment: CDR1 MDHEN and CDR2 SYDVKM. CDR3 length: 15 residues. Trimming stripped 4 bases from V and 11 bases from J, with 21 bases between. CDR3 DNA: TGTGCCAGCAGTTCGCTTATGGGATATACTAGTGTTCAGTACTTC. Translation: CASSSLMGYTSVQYF. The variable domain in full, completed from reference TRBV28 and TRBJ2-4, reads DVKVTQSSRYLVKRTGEKVFLECVQDMDHENMFWYRQDPGLGLRLIYFSYDVKMKEKGDIPEGYSVSREKKERFSLILESASTNQTSMYLCASSSLMGYTSVQYFGAGTRLSVL.

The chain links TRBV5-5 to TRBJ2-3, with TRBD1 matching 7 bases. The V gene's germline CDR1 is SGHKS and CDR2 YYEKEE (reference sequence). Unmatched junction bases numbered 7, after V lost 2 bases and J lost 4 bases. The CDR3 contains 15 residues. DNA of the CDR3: TGTGCCAGCAGCTTTCGACAGGGAGTCCCAGATACGCAGTATTTT. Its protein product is CASSFRQGVPDTQYF.

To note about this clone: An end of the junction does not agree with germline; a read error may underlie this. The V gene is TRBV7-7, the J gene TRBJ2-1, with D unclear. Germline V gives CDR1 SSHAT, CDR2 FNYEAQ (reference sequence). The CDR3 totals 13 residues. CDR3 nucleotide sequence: TGTGCTAGCAGCGTTGGCCACTACAATGAGCAGTTCTTC. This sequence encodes CASSVGHYNEQFF.

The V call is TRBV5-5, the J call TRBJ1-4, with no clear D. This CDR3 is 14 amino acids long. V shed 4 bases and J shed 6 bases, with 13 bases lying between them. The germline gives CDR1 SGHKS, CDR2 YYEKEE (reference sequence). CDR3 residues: CASSVIRSDEKLFF. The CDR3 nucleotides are TGTGCCAGCAGCGTGATTAGGAGCGATGAAAAACTGTTTTTT.

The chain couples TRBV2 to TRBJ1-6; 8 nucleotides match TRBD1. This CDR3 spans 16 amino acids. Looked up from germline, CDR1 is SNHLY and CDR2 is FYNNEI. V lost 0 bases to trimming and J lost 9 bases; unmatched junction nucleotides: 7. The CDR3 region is CASSEAPGQVGSPLHF. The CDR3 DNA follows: TGTGCCAGCAGTGAAGCGCCGGGACAGGTGGGTTCACCCCTCCACTTT.

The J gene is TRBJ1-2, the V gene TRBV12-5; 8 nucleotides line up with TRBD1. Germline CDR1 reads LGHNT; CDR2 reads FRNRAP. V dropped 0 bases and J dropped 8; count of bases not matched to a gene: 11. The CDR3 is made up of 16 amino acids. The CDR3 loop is CASGLVSDRVGSGYTF. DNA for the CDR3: TGTGCTAGTGGTTTGGTATCGGACAGGGTAGGATCGGGCTACACCTTC.

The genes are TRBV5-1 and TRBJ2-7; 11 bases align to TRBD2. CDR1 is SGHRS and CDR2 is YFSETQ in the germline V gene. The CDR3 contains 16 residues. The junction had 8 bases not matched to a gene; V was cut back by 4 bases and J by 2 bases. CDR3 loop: CASSHGTSGRAYEQYF. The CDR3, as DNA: TGCGCCAGCAGCCACGGGACTAGCGGACGCGCCTACGAGCAGTACTTC.

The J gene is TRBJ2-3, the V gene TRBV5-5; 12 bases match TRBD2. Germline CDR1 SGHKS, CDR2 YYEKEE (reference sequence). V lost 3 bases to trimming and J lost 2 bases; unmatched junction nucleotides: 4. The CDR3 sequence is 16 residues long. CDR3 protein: CASSSGLAGITDTQYF. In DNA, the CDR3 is TGTGCCAGCAGCTCTGGACTAGCGGGGATCACAGATACGCAGTATTTT.

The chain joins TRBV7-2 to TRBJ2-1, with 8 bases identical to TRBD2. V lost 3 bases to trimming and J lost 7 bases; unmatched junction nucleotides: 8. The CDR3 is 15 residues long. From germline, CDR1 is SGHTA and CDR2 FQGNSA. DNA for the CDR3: TGTGCCAGCAGCTTCGGGGGGGCCGAGTTGAATGAGCAGTTCTTC. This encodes CASSFGGAELNEQFF.

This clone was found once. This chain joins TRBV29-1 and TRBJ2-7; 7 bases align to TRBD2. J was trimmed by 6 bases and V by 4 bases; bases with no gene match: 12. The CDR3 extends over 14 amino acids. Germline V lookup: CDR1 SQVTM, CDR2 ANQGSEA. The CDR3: CSVGGGGSTLEQYF. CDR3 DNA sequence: TGCAGCGTTGGCGGCGGGGGATCTACTCTCGAGCAGTACTTC.

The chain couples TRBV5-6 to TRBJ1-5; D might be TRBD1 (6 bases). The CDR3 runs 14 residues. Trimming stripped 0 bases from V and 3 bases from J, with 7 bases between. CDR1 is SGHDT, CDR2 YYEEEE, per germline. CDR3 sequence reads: CASSLGQDNQPQHF. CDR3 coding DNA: TGTGCCAGCAGCTTGGGACAGGACAATCAGCCCCAGCATTTT.

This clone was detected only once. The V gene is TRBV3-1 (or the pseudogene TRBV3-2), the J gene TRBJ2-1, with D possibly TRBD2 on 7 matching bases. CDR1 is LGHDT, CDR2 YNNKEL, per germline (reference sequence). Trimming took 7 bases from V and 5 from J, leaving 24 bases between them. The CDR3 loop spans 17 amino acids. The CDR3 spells CASTRSVVGGANNEQFF. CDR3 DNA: TGTGCCAGCACCCGATCTGTAGTGGGGGGGGCCAACAATGAGCAGTTCTTC.

CDR3 bases: TGCGCCAGCAGTGATCGCCCAGGGTCGGACGAGCAGTACTTC. It encodes CASSDRPGSDEQYF. The chain has TRBV10-1 and TRBJ2-7; possible D gene TRBD1, 5 bases. The germline gives CDR1 WNHNN, CDR2 SYGVQD (reference sequence). This CDR3 region has 14 residues. Trimming removed 3 bases at V and 5 bases at J, with 14 bases between.

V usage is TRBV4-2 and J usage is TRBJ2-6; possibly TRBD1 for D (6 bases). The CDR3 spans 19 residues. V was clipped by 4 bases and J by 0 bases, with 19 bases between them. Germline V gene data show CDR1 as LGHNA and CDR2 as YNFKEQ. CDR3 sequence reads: CASSPIPGHVVSGANVLTF. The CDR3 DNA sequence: TGTGCCAGCAGCCCCATCCCGGGACATGTCGTCTCTGGGGCCAACGTCCTGACTTTC.

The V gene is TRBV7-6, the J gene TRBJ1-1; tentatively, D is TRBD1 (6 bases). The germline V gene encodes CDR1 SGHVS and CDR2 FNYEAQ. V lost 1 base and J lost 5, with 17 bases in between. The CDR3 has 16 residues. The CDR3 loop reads CASSLGVRGGGTEAFF. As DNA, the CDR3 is TGTGCCAGCAGCTTAGGGGTCAGGGGCGGGGGAACTGAAGCTTTCTTT.

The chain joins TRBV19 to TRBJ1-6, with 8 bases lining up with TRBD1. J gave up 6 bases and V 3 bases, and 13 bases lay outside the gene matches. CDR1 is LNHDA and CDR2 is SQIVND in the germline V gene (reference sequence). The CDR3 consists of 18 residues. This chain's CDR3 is CASSIRFGTGLSNSPLHF. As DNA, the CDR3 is TGTGCCAGTAGTATTCGGTTCGGGACAGGCCTCTCTAATTCACCCCTCCACTTT. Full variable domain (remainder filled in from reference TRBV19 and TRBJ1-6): DGGITQSPKYLFRKEGQNVTLSCEQNLNHDAMYWYRQDPGQGLRLIYYSQIVNDFQKGDIAEGYSVSREKKESFPLTVTSAQKNPTAFYLCASSIRFGTGLSNSPLHFGNGTRLTVT.

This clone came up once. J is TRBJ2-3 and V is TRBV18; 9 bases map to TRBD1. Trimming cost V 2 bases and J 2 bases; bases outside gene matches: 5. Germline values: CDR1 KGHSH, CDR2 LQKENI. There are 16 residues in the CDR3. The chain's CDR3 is CASSPRTGALTDTQYF. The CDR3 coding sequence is TGTGCCAGCTCACCAAGGACAGGGGCCCTCACAGATACGCAGTATTTT.

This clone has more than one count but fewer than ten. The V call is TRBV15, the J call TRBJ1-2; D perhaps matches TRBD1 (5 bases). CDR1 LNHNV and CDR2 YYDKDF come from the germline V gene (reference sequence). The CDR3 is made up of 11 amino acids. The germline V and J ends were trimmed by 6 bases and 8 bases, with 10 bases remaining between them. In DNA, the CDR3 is TGTGCCACCAGTACAGGCCTCGGCTACACCTTC. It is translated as CATSTGLGYTF.